Listed below are T cell receptor beta chains from one sample, sequenced in a study of T cell repertoires in cytomegalovirus infection. MiXCR, applied by TCRdb to the reads, yields one record per CDR3 protein. The table lists about a million distinct CDR3 sequences, around 31% of them singletons. Antigens of these TCRs are unknown. This material consisted of cultured CD8+ T cells from PBMCs, taken from culture after CMV antigen stimulation. These receptors originate from a human donor in good health (CMV status not recorded). Some clones in this sample may be carry-over from other donors' samples. CDR3s include the opening cysteine and the closing phenylalanine or tryptophan. The D gene is left open where the match is weak. Clone size is stated in some rows and not others, as once, few, many or a class when expanded.

>TRBV7-8|NA|many|TRBJ1-1
TGTGCCAGCAGCTTATACAGTGACAACACTGAAGCTTTCTTT
CASSLYSDNTEAFF
>TRBV7-6|NA|many|TRBJ1-3
TGTGCCAGCAGCTTAGGGATTGTCGGTTCTGGAAACACCATATATTTT
CASSLGIVGSGNTIYF
>TRBV7-8|TRBD1|many|TRBJ2-1
TGTGCCAGCAGCGCTAACGTTGGACAGGTCAACTACAATGAGCAGTTCTTC
CASSANVGQVNYNEQFF
>TRBV6-2/TRBV6-3|NA|many|TRBJ1-1
TGTGCCAGCAGTTACTCGTGGGGTAACACTGAAGCTTTCTTT
CASSYSWGNTEAFF
>TRBV7-3|NA|NA|TRBJ2-1
TGTGCCAGCAGCCCGTCTCGGGGGGCTAGGGATGAGCAGTTCTTC
CASSPSRGARDEQFF
>TRBV7-6|NA|many|TRBJ1-3
TGTGCCAGCAGCTCCCCCGGGGAGGGGCGATCTGGAAACACCATATATTTT
CASSSPGEGRSGNTIYF
>TRBV19|NA|few|TRBJ1-5
TGTGCCAGTAGTGCCTCCCCCTGGGGCAATCAGCCCCAGCATTTT
CASSASPWGNQPQHF
>TRBV12-3/TRBV12-4|NA|NA|TRBJ2-3
TGTGCCAGCAGTTCTCCGGGACGGTTCACAGATACGCAGTATTTT
CASSSPGRFTDTQYF
>TRBV24-1|TRBD2|NA|TRBJ2-1
TGTGCCACCAGTGATATGGGCCCGATGGGACTAAACAATGAGCAGTTCTTC
CATSDMGPMGLNNEQFF
>TRBV6-1|NA|NA|TRBJ2-3
TGTGCCAGCAGCTCCCCCAGGACAACCACAGATACGCAGTATTTT
CASSSPRTTTDTQYF
>TRBV7-9|TRBD2|NA|TRBJ2-1
TGTGCCAGCAGCCCAGGGGGGACTAGCGGGGGGAACCACTCCTACAATGAGCAGTTCTTC
CASSPGGTSGGNHSYNEQFF
>TRBV6-5|NA|many|TRBJ2-1
TGTGCCAGCAGTAACCAGGACGCAAGCTCCTACAATGAGCAGTTCTTC
CASSNQDASSYNEQFF
>TRBV7-8|TRBD1|many|TRBJ1-1
TGTGCCAGCAGCTTGGGGGACAGCACTGAAGCTTTCTTT
CASSLGDSTEAFF
>TRBV7-9|NA|NA|TRBJ1-6
TGTGCCAGCAGCTCCCCTAGCTCCTATAATTCACCCCTCCACTTT
CASSSPSSYNSPLHF
>TRBV29-1|NA|NA|TRBJ2-1
TGCAGCGTCTACAGCGGAGGCTCCTACAATGAGCAGTTCTTC
CSVYSGGSYNEQFF
>TRBV6-2/TRBV6-3|NA|few|TRBJ2-4
TGTGCCAGCAGTTACTCGGGGGCAGCCAAAAACATTCAGTACTTC
CASSYSGAAKNIQYF
>TRBV4-1|NA|NA|TRBJ1-1
TGCGCCAGCAGCCACCTTGACGGAAACACTGAAGCTTTCTTT
CASSHLDGNTEAFF
>TRBV29-1|NA|NA|TRBJ2-1
TGCAGCGTTGAAATGGTATACAATGAGCAGTTCTTC
CSVEMVYNEQFF
>TRBV7-8|NA|few|TRBJ1-1
TGTGCCAGCAGCTTAGACGGCAGCCCTGAAGCTTTCTTT
CASSLDGSPEAFF
>TRBV7-9|TRBD2|NA|TRBJ2-1
TGTGCCAGCAGCAGGACGATCGATAGGACTAGGGTTGAGCAGTTCTTC
CASSRTIDRTRVEQFF
>TRBV10-2|NA|few|TRBJ1-2
TGCGCCAGCAGTGAAGGTGAACAGGGTGGCTATGGCTACACCTTC
CASSEGEQGGYGYTF
>TRBV12-3/TRBV12-4|NA|many|TRBJ2-1
TGTGCCAGCAGTGATACGGGACTTGCCTACAATGAGCAGTTCTTC
CASSDTGLAYNEQFF
>TRBV29-1|NA|few|TRBJ1-1
TGCAGCGGAGGGGGTATTGCCACTGAAGCTTTCTTT
CSGGGIATEAFF
>TRBV7-2|NA|many|TRBJ2-3
TGTGCCAGCAGCTCGCGACAGGTCTTTAGCACAGATACGCAGTATTTT
CASSSRQVFSTDTQYF
>TRBV7-9|TRBD1|many|TRBJ2-1
TGTGCCAGCAGCCCTTCGAGGGGGCCGTCCTACAATGAGCAGTTCTTC
CASSPSRGPSYNEQFF
>TRBV15|NA|NA|TRBJ1-1
TGTGCCACCAGCAGACGTCGCAACACTGAAGCTTTCTTT
CATSRRRNTEAFF
>TRBV7-9|NA|many|TRBJ1-4
TGTGCCAGCAGCCTGCAAGGTGACATTAATGAAAAACTGTTTTTT
CASSLQGDINEKLFF
>TRBV7-3|NA|NA|TRBJ2-1
TGTGCCAGCAGCTTAATGGCTAGTTACCCACCGAGCTCCTACAATGAGCAGTTCTTC
CASSLMASYPPSSYNEQFF
>TRBV28|NA|NA|TRBJ2-5
TGTGCCAGCAGTGACCGTGGACAGCAAGAGACCCAGTACTTC
CASSDRGQQETQYF
>TRBV29-1|TRBD2|NA|TRBJ2-3
TGCAGCGTTGAAGGAGCGGGGTCGAGCACAGATACGCAGTATTTT
CSVEGAGSSTDTQYF
>TRBV18|TRBD2|NA|TRBJ2-3
TGTGCCAGCCTCCCAGCGGGGGGTCCCGAGGATACGCAGTATTTT
CASLPAGGPEDTQYF
>TRBV7-9|NA|NA|TRBJ1-4
TGTGCCAACAGCCCGAGTGGGGTCAAATGGGGTACAACTAATGAAAAACTGTTTTTT
CANSPSGVKWGTTNEKLFF